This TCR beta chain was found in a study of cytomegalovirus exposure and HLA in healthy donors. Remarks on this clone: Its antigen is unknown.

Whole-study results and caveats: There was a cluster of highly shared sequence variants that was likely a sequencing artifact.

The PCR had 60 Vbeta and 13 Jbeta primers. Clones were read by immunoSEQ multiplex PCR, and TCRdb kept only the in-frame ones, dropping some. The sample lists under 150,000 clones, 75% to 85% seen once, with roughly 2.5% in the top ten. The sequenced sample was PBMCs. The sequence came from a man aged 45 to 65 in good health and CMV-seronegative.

The CDR3 region is CATGEAGAQETQYF. The CDR3 bases are TGTGCCACCGGTGAGGCGGGGGCCCAAGAGACCCAGTACTTC. The V and J genes are TRBV27 and TRBJ2-5; TRBD2 is a possible D gene (7 bases). Trimming stripped 10 bases from V and 1 base from J, with 16 bases between. The CDR3 consists of 14 residues. The V gene's germline CDR1 is MNHEY and CDR2 SMNVEV (reference sequence).